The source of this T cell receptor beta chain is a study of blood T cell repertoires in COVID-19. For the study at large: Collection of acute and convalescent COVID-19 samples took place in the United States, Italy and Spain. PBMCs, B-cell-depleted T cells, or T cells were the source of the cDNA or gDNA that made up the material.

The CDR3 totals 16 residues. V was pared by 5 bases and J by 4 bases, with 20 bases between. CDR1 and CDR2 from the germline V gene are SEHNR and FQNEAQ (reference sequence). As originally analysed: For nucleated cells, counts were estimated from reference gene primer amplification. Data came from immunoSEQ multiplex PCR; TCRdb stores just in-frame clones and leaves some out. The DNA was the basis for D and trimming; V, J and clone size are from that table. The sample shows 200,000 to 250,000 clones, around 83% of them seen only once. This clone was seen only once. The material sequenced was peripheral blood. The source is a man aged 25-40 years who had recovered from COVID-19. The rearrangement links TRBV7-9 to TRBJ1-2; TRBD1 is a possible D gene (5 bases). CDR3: CASSEGPGEEGYGYTF. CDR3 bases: TGTGCCAGCAGCGAGGGACCCGGGGAGGAGGGCTATGGCTACACCTTC.